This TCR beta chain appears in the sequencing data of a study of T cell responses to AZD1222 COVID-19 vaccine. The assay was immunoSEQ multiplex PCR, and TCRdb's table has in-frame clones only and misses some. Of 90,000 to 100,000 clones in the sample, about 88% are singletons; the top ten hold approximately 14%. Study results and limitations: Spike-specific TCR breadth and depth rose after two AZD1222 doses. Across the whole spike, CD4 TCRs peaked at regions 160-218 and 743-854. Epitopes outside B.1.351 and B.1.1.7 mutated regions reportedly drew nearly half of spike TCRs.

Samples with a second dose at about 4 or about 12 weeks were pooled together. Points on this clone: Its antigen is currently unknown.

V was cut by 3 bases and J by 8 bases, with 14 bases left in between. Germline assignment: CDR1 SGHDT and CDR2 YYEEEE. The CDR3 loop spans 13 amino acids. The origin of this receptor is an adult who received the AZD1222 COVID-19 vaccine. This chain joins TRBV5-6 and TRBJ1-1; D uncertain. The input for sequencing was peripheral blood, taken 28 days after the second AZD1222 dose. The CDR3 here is CASSSGGYSEAFF. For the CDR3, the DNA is TGTGCCAGCAGCTCGGGAGGGTACTCCGAAGCTTTCTTT.